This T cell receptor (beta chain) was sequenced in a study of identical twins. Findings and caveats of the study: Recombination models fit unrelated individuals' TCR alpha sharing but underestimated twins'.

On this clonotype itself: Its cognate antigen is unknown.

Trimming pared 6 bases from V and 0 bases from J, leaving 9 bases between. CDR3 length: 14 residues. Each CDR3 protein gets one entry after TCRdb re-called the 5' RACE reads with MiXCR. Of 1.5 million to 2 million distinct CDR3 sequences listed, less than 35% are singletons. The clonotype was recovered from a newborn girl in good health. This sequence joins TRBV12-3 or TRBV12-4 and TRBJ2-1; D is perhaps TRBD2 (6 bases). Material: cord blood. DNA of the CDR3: TGTGCCAGCAGCGCTAGCGACTCCTACAATGAGCAGTTCTTC. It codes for CASSASDSYNEQFF.